What follows describes a single T cell receptor beta chain. Its matching antigen is unknown. This entry is derived from a study of T-cell memory formation after mild COVID-19. Notes on the study in general: Clones contracting across day 15 to 85 had a balanced CD4/CD8 profile; later expanding clones leaned CD4+. Among contracting clones, CD4+ were mainly CM/EM and CD8+ enriched in EMRA. Still unconfirmed is whether the second-wave clones peaking on day 37 recognized SARS-CoV-2.

The CDR3 is made up of 15 amino acids. V shed 4 bases, J shed 4 bases, and the junction held 9 bases outside the gene matches. From germline, CDR1 is SGDLS and CDR2 YYNGEE. 5'RACE, which relied on constant-segment primers, yielded TCR alpha and TCR beta cDNA libraries carrying sample barcodes and UMIs. In TCRdb, the 5' RACE reads were re-called with MiXCR into one record per CDR3 protein. The sample carries around 400,000 distinct CDR3 sequences, 20% to 25% recorded once. The genes are TRBV9 and TRBJ2-3, with TRBD2 matching over 7 bases. Sequencing was done on a sample of PBMCs or a T cell subset sorted from them (not recorded which). The sequence was obtained from an adult woman who had mild COVID-19 (a few samples of this study predate the infection). Cell type and time point are not known. The CDR3 DNA reads as TGTGCCAGCAGCACTAGCGATTCCCTCGCAGATACGCAGTATTTT. Translated, it gives CASSTSDSLADTQYF.